These T cell receptor beta chains were read from a single sample in a study of regulatory T cells in long-lasting Graves disease. TCRdb recomputed calls from the multiplex PCR reads with MiXCR, one row per CDR3 protein. In the table there are approximately 490,000 distinct CDR3 sequences, about 16% of which are singletons. The same data also went into a second study, on T cells in Graves' hyperthyroidism and ophthalmopathy.

The sample was peripheral blood mononuclear cells (PBMCs), taken at new diagnosis, from a patient treated with antithyroid drugs. Receptor source: a middle-aged man with Graves disease. Each CDR3 is given with its conserved first and last residue. The order of the fields is D gene, V gene, clone size, CDR3 length, J gene, CDR3 protein, CDR3 DNA. D genes are given only for firm matches. Some rows have no size entry. The others give once, few or many, or a class for an expanded clone.

TRBD1,TRBV7-9,few,15,TRBJ2-1,CASSLGTGYGNEQFF,TGTGCCAGCAGCTTAGGGACAGGGTACGGCAATGAGCAGTTCTTC
TRBD2,TRBV6-1,-,15,TRBJ2-1,CASTLTSGSGNEQFF,TGTGCCAGCACCTTGACTAGCGGGAGTGGCAATGAGCAGTTCTTC
-,TRBV29-1,few,13,TRBJ2-1,CSGGKGDYNEQFF,TGCAGCGGCGGGAAGGGGGACTACAATGAGCAGTTCTTC
-,TRBV7-2,many,16,TRBJ1-4,CASSLRQPTTNEKLFF,TGTGCCAGCAGCTTAAGGCAGCCCACAACTAATGAAAAACTGTTTTTT
-,TRBV6-1,many,16,TRBJ2-1,CASNPHQTREYNEQFF,TGTGCCAGCAATCCACACCAAACTCGGGAGTACAATGAGCAGTTCTTC
-,TRBV27,-,13,TRBJ1-3,CASRPQGRDTIYF,TGTGCCAGTCGCCCCCAGGGTCGGGACACCATATATTTT
TRBD1,TRBV3-1,many,17,TRBJ1-1,CASSHPNPGQGRTEAFF,TGTGCCAGCAGCCATCCCAATCCGGGACAGGGACGCACTGAAGCTTTCTTT
-,TRBV29-1,few,14,TRBJ2-6,CSVARDSGANVLTF,TGCAGCGTTGCGAGGGACTCTGGGGCCAACGTCCTGACTTTC
-,TRBV28,few,14,TRBJ1-4,CASSTSGTLEKLFF,TGTGCCAGTTCTACCTCCGGGACTTTGGAAAAACTGTTTTTT
-,TRBV4-1,-,13,TRBJ2-3,CASSQDRDYTQYF,TGCGCCAGCAGCCAAGATCGGGACTATACGCAGTATTTT
-,TRBV5-1,-,14,TRBJ1-6,CASSSGTVNSPLHF,TGCGCCAGCAGCTCCGGGACCGTGAATTCACCCCTCCACTTT
-,TRBV12-3/TRBV12-4,-,18,TRBJ1-5,CASRPFSPGHYSNQPQHF,TGTGCCAGCAGACCATTCTCACCGGGACACTATAGCAATCAGCCCCAGCATTTT
TRBD1,TRBV29-1,many,15,TRBJ2-1,CSVGRPTGGGNEQFF,TGCAGCGTTGGGAGGCCTACAGGGGGCGGCAATGAGCAGTTCTTC
TRBD1,TRBV7-3,few,16,TRBJ1-5,CASSFRRGRSNQPQHF,TGTGCCAGCAGCTTCAGAAGGGGGCGAAGCAATCAGCCCCAGCATTTT
-,TRBV28,many,17,TRBJ1-3,CASSLPPGPGAGNTIYF,TGTGCCAGCAGTTTGCCCCCGGGACCTGGGGCTGGAAACACCATATATTTT
-,TRBV30,-,13,TRBJ1-1,CAWRAGVNTEAFF,TGTGCCTGGAGAGCAGGGGTGAACACTGAAGCTTTCTTT
-,TRBV5-1,-,16,TRBJ1-6,CASSLEGGSYNSPLHF,TGCGCCAGCAGCTTGGAAGGGGGATCCTATAATTCACCCCTCCACTTT
TRBD1,TRBV14,many,16,TRBJ2-3,CASSQNRGVVTDTQYF,TGTGCCAGCAGCCAGAACAGGGGAGTGGTCACAGATACGCAGTATTTT
TRBD1,TRBV28,-,15,TRBJ1-2,CASSLGTGGYDGYTF,TGTGCCAGCAGTTTGGGGACAGGGGGCTATGATGGCTACACCTTC
TRBD2,TRBV28,-,16,TRBJ2-1,CASRLLAGPAYNEQFF,TGTGCCAGCAGGTTACTAGCGGGACCCGCCTACAATGAGCAGTTCTTC
TRBD2,TRBV3-1,many,15,TRBJ2-1,CASSQDISGDDEQFF,TGTGCCAGCAGCCAAGATATTAGCGGGGACGATGAGCAGTTCTTC
-,TRBV6-2/TRBV6-3,few,13,TRBJ2-7,CASSEGGASSQYF,TGTGCCAGCAGTGAAGGGGGGGCTAGCTCGCAGTACTTC
-,TRBV11-2,many,11,TRBJ2-5,CASSLRETQYF,TGTGCCAGCAGCTTACGGGAGACCCAGTACTTC
TRBD1,TRBV24-1,-,12,TRBJ1-1,CATSEDRGEAFF,TGTGCCACCAGTGAGGACAGGGGTGAAGCTTTCTTT
-,TRBV11-2,-,13,TRBJ1-2,CASSRRGVRGYTF,TGTGCCAGCAGCAGGAGGGGGGTGCGTGGCTACACCTTC
TRBD2,TRBV2,-,12,TRBJ2-1,CASRETSGREFF,TGTGCCAGCAGAGAGACTAGCGGGAGAGAGTTCTTC
-,TRBV29-1,few,13,TRBJ1-1,CSVTSGGLGEAFF,TGCAGCGTTACTTCCGGGGGCCTGGGTGAAGCTTTCTTT
TRBD2,TRBV24-1,many,16,TRBJ2-3,CATSDRTSADTDTQYF,TGTGCCACCAGTGACCGGACTAGCGCAGACACAGATACGCAGTATTTT
-,TRBV12-3/TRBV12-4,many,13,TRBJ1-5,CASSQTENQPQHF,TGTGCCAGCAGTCAGACAGAGAATCAGCCCCAGCATTTT
TRBD1,TRBV19,-,18,TRBJ1-5,CASSLRQGGVFYDQPQHF,TGTGCCAGTAGTTTACGACAGGGAGGTGTTTTTTATGATCAGCCCCAGCATTTT
-,TRBV13,-,15,TRBJ1-6,CASSPQNRYNSPLHF,TGTGCCAGCAGCCCGCAGAATCGTTATAATTCACCCCTCCACTTT
-,TRBV11-2,many,17,TRBJ2-1,CASSSPLGSLSYNEQFF,TGTGCCAGCAGCTCTCCCCTTGGTTCGCTCTCCTACAATGAGCAGTTCTTC
TRBD2,TRBV29-1,few,14,TRBJ2-1,CSVEARAGLNEQFF,TGCAGCGTTGAAGCAAGAGCGGGGTTAAATGAGCAGTTCTTC
-,TRBV6-2/TRBV6-3,many,15,TRBJ2-5,CASSYLTGREETQYF,TGCGCCAGCAGTTACCTCACGGGACGTGAAGAGACCCAGTACTTC
-,TRBV7-2,many,16,TRBJ2-5,CASSFSFGDQQETQYF,TGTGCCAGCAGCTTTTCTTTTGGCGACCAACAAGAGACCCAGTACTTC
-,TRBV5-1,few,14,TRBJ2-4,CASSRVTAKNIQYF,TGCGCCAGCAGCCGGGTAACAGCCAAAAACATTCAGTACTTC
TRBD1,TRBV10-1,many,16,TRBJ2-7,CASSDTGTVLSYEQYF,TGCGCCAGCAGTGACACCGGGACAGTACTTTCCTACGAGCAGTACTTC
TRBD2,TRBV2,-,12,TRBJ2-3,CASSTTGLAGGF,TGTGCCAGCAGCACGACAGGACTAGCGGGAGGTTTT
-,TRBV20-1,-,14,TRBJ2-2,CSASWTANTGELFF,TGCAGTGCTAGCTGGACAGCCAACACCGGGGAGCTGTTTTTT
TRBD2,TRBV2,few,15,TRBJ2-5,CASSWTSGSGETQYF,TGTGCCAGCAGCTGGACTAGCGGGAGCGGGGAGACCCAGTACTTC
TRBD2,TRBV28,many,14,TRBJ2-7,CASSLAGGGYEQYF,TGTGCCAGCAGCTTAGCGGGAGGAGGCTACGAGCAGTACTTC